The clone carrying this T cell receptor beta chain occurred a few times. Per the study methods: Estimated nucleated cell counts came from reference gene primer amplification. Data came from immunoSEQ multiplex PCR; TCRdb stores just in-frame clones and leaves some out. The DNA was the basis for D and trimming; V, J and clone size are from that table. Of a few hundred thousand clones in the sample, 65% to 85% were seen once. The data were taken from a study of blood T cell repertoires in COVID-19. Study-level background: Nucleic acid was either cDNA or gDNA, and it came from T cells, B-cell-depleted T cells, or PBMCs.

The CDR3 spans 13 residues. V shed 3 bases and J shed 1 base, with 7 bases lying between them. Per the germline V gene, CDR1 is SGHKS and CDR2 is YYEKEE (reference sequence). This receptor was obtained from a woman aged 55-75 years with acute or convalescent COVID-19. The chain employs TRBV5-5 and TRBJ1-1, with D possibly matching TRBD1 (6 bases). What was sequenced was peripheral blood. Here the CDR3 reads CASSSRGNTEAFF. The CDR3 nucleotides read TGTGCCAGCAGCTCCAGGGGGAACACTGAAGCTTTCTTT.